The rows below give T cell receptor beta chains drawn from one sample of a study of technical replicates of blood from several donors. Using immunoSEQ multiplex PCR, the repertoire was profiled, and TCRdb retains in-frame clones only, with some absent. The sample includes approximately 79,000 clones, approximately 96% of them seen just once. Sequenced input: T cells isolated from PBMCs. These receptors all stem from a human donor in good health. The CDR3 runs from the conserved cysteine through the conserved F or W. The D gene is left open where the match is weak. Clone size, where shown, is once, few, many, or a class for clones that have expanded.

D | J | size | length | V | CDR3 | DNA
TRBD2 | TRBJ2-2 | NA | 20 | TRBV4-2 | CASSPIGGASGGMNTGELFF | TGTGCCAGCAGCCCCATCGGCGGGGCTAGCGGGGGGATGAACACCGGGGAGCTGTTTTTT
TRBD1 | TRBJ2-3 | NA | 15 | TRBV9 | CASSGTGGVGDTQYF | TGTGCCAGCAGCGGGACAGGGGGCGTCGGAGATACGCAGTATTTT
NA | TRBJ1-1 | once | 14 | TRBV9 | CASSVHDFNTEAFF | TGTGCCAGCAGCGTCCATGACTTTAACACTGAAGCTTTCTTT
NA | TRBJ2-7 | NA | 13 | TRBV2 | CASRDKSSYEQYF | TGTGCCAGCCGGGACAAATCTTCCTACGAGCAGTACTTC
TRBD1 | TRBJ1-1 | once | 15 | TRBV7-6 | CASSQGTGGGTEAFF | TGTGCCAGCAGCCAAGGGACAGGGGGAGGGACTGAAGCTTTCTTT
NA | TRBJ2-7 | NA | 12 | TRBV28 | CASSLRGYEQYF | TGTGCCAGCAGTTTGCGGGGCTACGAGCAGTACTTC
TRBD1 | TRBJ2-7 | NA | 16 | TRBV28 | CASSSPRLGQGYEQYF | TGTGCCAGCAGTTCTCCCAGGCTGGGACAGGGTTACGAGCAGTACTTC
NA | TRBJ2-1 | NA | 12 | TRBV6-5 | CASSRDYNEQFF | TGTGCCAGCAGTCGGGACTACAATGAGCAGTTCTTC
NA | TRBJ2-7 | NA | 15 | TRBV19 | CASSWEGGKGYEQYF | TGTGCCAGTAGCTGGGAGGGGGGTAAAGGATACGAGCAGTACTTC
NA | TRBJ2-6 | NA | 15 | TRBV4-2 | CASSPRDSGANVLTF | TGTGCCAGCAGCCCGAGAGACTCTGGGGCCAACGTCCTGACTTTC
NA | TRBJ1-2 | NA | 15 | TRBV6-5 | CASSQENPGLYGYTF | TGTGCCAGCAGCCAAGAGAACCCGGGACTCTATGGCTACACCTTC
TRBD2 | TRBJ2-1 | NA | 16 | TRBV10-1 | CASSEVSGRAYNEQFF | TGCGCCAGCAGTGAGGTTAGCGGGAGGGCCTACAATGAGCAGTTCTTC
NA | TRBJ2-1 | NA | 12 | TRBV10-1 | CASSDTYNEQFF | TGCGCCAGCAGTGACACCTACAATGAGCAGTTCTTC
NA | TRBJ1-2 | NA | 12 | TRBV6-5 | CASKSTGPGYTF | TGTGCCAGCAAAAGTACAGGGCCTGGCTACACCTTC
NA | TRBJ1-1 | NA | 12 | TRBV9 | CASSGSGTDAFF | TGTGCCAGCAGCGGGTCCGGGACTGATGCTTTCTTT
TRBD2 | TRBJ2-1 | NA | 16 | TRBV7-8 | CASSLAGLAGYNEQFF | TGTGCCAGCAGCTTAGCAGGGTTAGCGGGCTACAATGAGCAGTTCTTC
NA | TRBJ2-3 | NA | 13 | TRBV10-1 | CASNTGITDTQYF | TGCGCCAGCAATACGGGAATCACAGATACGCAGTATTTT
TRBD2 | TRBJ2-1 | NA | 17 | TRBV27 | CASSPMPRTSGNHEQFF | TGTGCCAGCAGTCCTATGCCCCGGACTAGCGGGAACCATGAGCAGTTCTTC
NA | TRBJ1-1 | NA | 14 | TRBV19 | CASSDRFRDTEAFF | TGTGCCAGCTCGGATCGGTTCCGGGACACTGAAGCTTTCTTT
NA | TRBJ1-2 | NA | 18 | TRBV4-1 | CASSPPDSVGGRGFGYTF | TGCGCCAGCAGCCCCCCGGACTCCGTTGGGGGGAGGGGTTTTGGCTACACCTTC